This TCR beta chain originates from a study of cytomegalovirus exposure and HLA in healthy donors. Findings of the study overall: The study flagged 150 to 200 TCR beta chains as cytomegalovirus-associated. Later analysis associated a missense DCLRE1C variant with TCR beta V- and J-gene trimming.

The donors were healthy bone marrow donors. About this clone: As yet, its antigen is unknown.

The PCR contained 60 Vbeta and 13 Jbeta primers. Clones were read by immunoSEQ multiplex PCR, and TCRdb kept only the in-frame ones, dropping some. The sample has around 91,000 clones; approximately 78% are singletons. CDR3 length: 17 amino acids. Germline assignment: CDR1 MRHNA and CDR2 SNTAGT. With V trimmed by 4 bases and J by 0 bases, 7 bases remained unmatched. Sequencing used PBMCs. This TCR came from a woman between 40 and 55 years old in good health and CMV-seropositive. The chain joins TRBV6-4 to TRBJ2-2, with TRBD1 matching 8 bases. The CDR3 coding sequence is TGTGCCAGCAGTGGCGCAGCGACAGGGGCGAACACCGGGGAGCTGTTTTTT. Translated, it gives CASSGAATGANTGELFF.